One sample yielded the 17 T cell receptor beta chains listed below, sequenced in a study of tumor-infiltrating lymphocytes in primary liver carcinoma. Constant-region priming of 500 to 550 ng total RNA yielded TCR beta cDNA. Slightly modified ARM-PCR with three nested multiplex PCR rounds yielded TCR beta libraries. Rounds one and two of PCR, each of around 9 cycles, were primed with TRBV1-TRBV30 forward primers and a C-beta reverse primer. One entry per CDR3 protein results from TCRdb running MiXCR on the multiplex PCR reads. The sample includes 150,000 to 200,000 distinct CDR3 sequences, 85% of them seen just once. The roughly 19-33 mg bulk tissue piece was not sorted before simultaneous RNA and DNA extraction. Material for sequencing was tumor tissue from primary liver carcinoma. These receptors originate from a man aged 40-55 years with primary liver carcinoma and hepatitis B virus infection.

Remarks on this clonotype: The junction departs from the called germline gene at one end, perhaps through a read error. The chain joins TRBV11-3 to TRBJ2-3, with D possibly called TRBD1 or TRBD2 (6 bases each). From germline, CDR1 is SGHNT and CDR2 YENEEA. This CDR3 contains 15 residues. The CDR3 bases are TGTGTCAGCAGCTTTAGAGGGAGGCGGACAGATACGCAGTGTTTT. It yields the protein CVSSFRGRRTDTQCF.

Note on this clonotype: Germline is not matched at one junction end, which may reflect a read error. The rearrangement joins TRBV11-3 to TRBJ2-1; TRBD2 might be the D (6 bases). Germline CDR1 is SGHNT and CDR2 is YENEEA. This CDR3 has 19 residues. This chain's CDR3 is CASSLGRQDTRGSHNEQFF. CDR3 sequence (DNA): TGTGCCAGCAGCTTAGGGCGGCAGGATACTCGGGGGTCCCACAATGAGCAATTCTTT.

This clonotype was found once. A read error may explain this, as a much larger clone is one base away. The chain is built from TRBV28 and TRBJ2-7; a possible D gene is TRBD1 (6 bases). CDR3 length equals 13 residues. Trimming took 9 bases from V and 6 from J, leaving 18 bases between them. CDR1 and CDR2 (germline): MDHEN, SYDVKM. The CDR3 loop reads CASAGTPLSEQYF. Here the CDR3 DNA reads TGTGCCAGTGCAGGGACACCTTTAAGCGAGCAGTACTTC.

As concerns this clonotype: At one of its ends the junction is not consistent with the germline gene, which may arise from a read error. Written as DNA, the CDR3 is TGTGCCAGCAGAGGGGGGGACTATGGCCACACCTTC. Translating gives CASRGGDYGHTF. This chain connects TRBV6-1 to TRBJ1-2, with a possible D match to TRBD1 (6 bases). Germline V lookup: CDR1 MNHNS, CDR2 SASEGT. The CDR3 totals 12 residues.

As regards this clonotype: One end of the junction varies from germline; a read error may be responsible. The rearrangement uses TRBV5-5 and TRBJ2-3, with TRBD2 matching 10 bases. The CDR3 is made up of 16 amino acids. Germline CDR1 and CDR2: SGHKS and YYEKEE (reference sequence). CDR3 residues: CASGLLAAGGGDTRYF. CDR3 DNA sequence: TGTGCCAGCGGCCTCTTAGCAGCGGGAGGGGGGGATACGCGGTATTTT.

This chain links TRBV7-3 with TRBJ2-1; D may match TRBD1 or TRBD2 (5 bases each). There are 15 residues in the CDR3. Germline CDR1 and CDR2: SGHTA and FQGTGA. Trimming took off 3 bases at V and 6 bases at J, with 15 bases between the two ends. CDR3 DNA: TGTGCCAGCAGCTTGGGACCTAGCTACTGCAATGAGCAGTTCTTC. The encoded protein is CASSLGPSYCNEQFF. The full variable domain, its missing parts supplied by reference TRBV7-3 and TRBJ2-1, is GAGVSQTPSNKVTEKGKYVELRCDPISGHTALYWYRQSLGQGPEFLIYFQGTGAADDSGLPNDRFFAVRPEGSVSTLKIQRTERGDSAVYLCASSLGPSYCNEQFFGPGTRLTVL.

About this clonotype: At one end, the junction sequence differs from germline, possibly due to a read error. The chain carries TRBV5-4 and TRBJ1-1; no clear D. The germline V gene encodes CDR1 SGHNT and CDR2 YYREEE (reference sequence). This CDR3 spans 11 amino acids. CDR3 amino acids: CASSLNTEAIF. In DNA, the CDR3 is TGTGCAAGCAGCTTAAACACTGAAGCTATCTTT.

This sequence joins TRBV6-1 and TRBJ1-2; D gene unclear. V was clipped by 8 bases and J by 5 bases, with 21 bases between them. Germline CDR1 is MNHNS and CDR2 is SASEGT. The CDR3 has 15 residues. This CDR3 reads CASSVVGCAEYGYTF. CDR3 nucleotides: TGTGCCAGCTCAGTGGTGGGGTGCGCCGAATATGGCTACACCTTC.

As to this clonotype: Its ends do not fully match the called genes, so a read error is possible. This chain links TRBV4-1 with TRBJ2-7; 8 nucleotides align to TRBD2. Per the germline V gene, CDR1 is MGHRA and CDR2 is YSYEKL. The CDR3 has 17 residues. Here the CDR3 DNA reads TGCGCCAACAGCCAAGAAAGGAGTAGCGGGGCTCTCTACGAGCAGAACTTC. Residues: CANSQERSSGALYEQNF.

The rearrangement links TRBV12-3 or TRBV12-4 to TRBJ2-1; no firm D call. This CDR3 has 13 amino acids. With 7 bases removed from V and 8 bases from J, the gap between germline ends came to 15 bases. The CDR3, as DNA: TGTGCCAGCAATATCTCAGATCCCCATGAGCAGTTCTTC. Translation gives CASNISDPHEQFF.

A note on this clonotype: Because the CDR3 is missing its conserved closing phenylalanine or tryptophan, this is likely a read error. The chain couples TRBV11-2 to TRBJ2-1; D is uncertain. Deletions cut 7 bases from V and 4 bases from J, with 14 bases between. This CDR3 has 14 residues. CDR1 is SGHAT and CDR2 is FQNNGV in the germline V gene. The CDR3 region has the DNA TGTGCCAGCACCCTCGATGGCGGATACAATGAGCAGTTCTAC. Amino acids: CASTLDGGYNEQFY.

This chain joins TRBV4-2 and TRBJ2-7, with D possibly called TRBD1 or TRBD2 (5 bases each). Germline lookup yields CDR1 LGHNA and CDR2 YNFKEQ. The CDR3 is 16 residues long. The CDR3 DNA sequence: TGTACCGGCAGCCAAGATGGGGCTAGCAGGTACTACGAGCAGTACTTC. It is translated as CTGSQDGASRYYEQYF.

By sample share, this clonotype is medium-sized. This chain uses TRBV4-3 with TRBJ2-5, with 9 bases lining up with TRBD1. V shed 3 bases, J shed 5 bases, and the junction held 7 bases outside the gene matches. The CDR3 is 15 residues long. Germline assignment: CDR1 LGHNA and CDR2 YSLEER. CDR3 nucleotides: TGCGCCAGCAGCCATCGGGGACAGGGTGAGGAGACCCAGTACTTC. It yields the protein CASSHRGQGEETQYF.

This clonotype came up a few times. A read error may account for a junction end that differs from germline. This chain uses TRBV28 with TRBJ1-1, with D perhaps matching TRBD1 (5 bases). The CDR3 sequence is 15 residues long. Germline loops: CDR1 MDHEN, CDR2 SYDVKM. CDR3 sequence (DNA): TGTGCCAGCAGCGTCGCCGCAGGGCTGGGCACTGAAGCTTTATTT. Translating gives CASSVAAGLGTEALF.

Turning to this clonotype: An end of the junction differs from the germline gene, which may be a read error. This sequence joins TRBV6-2 or TRBV6-3 and TRBJ2-1; 7 bases are a match to TRBD1. Germline CDR1 and CDR2: MNHEY and SVGEGT. The CDR3 sequence is 16 residues long. The CDR3 loop is CPSSPPGQCSYNEQFF. DNA for the CDR3: TGTCCCAGCAGTCCGCCGGGACAGTGCTCCTACAATGAGCAGTTCTTC.

As concerns this clonotype: A junction end diverges from the germline sequence, so it may reflect a read error. The chain links TRBV14 to TRBJ2-1; TRBD2 matches 7 bases. The CDR3 contains 14 residues. Per the germline V gene, CDR1 is SGHDN and CDR2 is FVKESK. In DNA, the CDR3 is TGTGTCAGCAGCCCTCAGGGAGGGGCAGATGAGCAGTTCTTC. This translates into CVSSPQGGADEQFF.

About this clonotype: At one boundary the junction diverges from the germline segment, which might be a read error. CDR3 DNA sequence: TGTATCGCGGCGGCGGGAGGGGGATACGAGCAGTACTTC. This codes for CIAAAGGGYEQYF. This rearrangement joins TRBV29-1 to TRBJ2-7, with TRBD2 identical over 9 bases. The germline V gene encodes CDR1 SQVTM and CDR2 ANQGSEA. The CDR3 is 13 amino acids.